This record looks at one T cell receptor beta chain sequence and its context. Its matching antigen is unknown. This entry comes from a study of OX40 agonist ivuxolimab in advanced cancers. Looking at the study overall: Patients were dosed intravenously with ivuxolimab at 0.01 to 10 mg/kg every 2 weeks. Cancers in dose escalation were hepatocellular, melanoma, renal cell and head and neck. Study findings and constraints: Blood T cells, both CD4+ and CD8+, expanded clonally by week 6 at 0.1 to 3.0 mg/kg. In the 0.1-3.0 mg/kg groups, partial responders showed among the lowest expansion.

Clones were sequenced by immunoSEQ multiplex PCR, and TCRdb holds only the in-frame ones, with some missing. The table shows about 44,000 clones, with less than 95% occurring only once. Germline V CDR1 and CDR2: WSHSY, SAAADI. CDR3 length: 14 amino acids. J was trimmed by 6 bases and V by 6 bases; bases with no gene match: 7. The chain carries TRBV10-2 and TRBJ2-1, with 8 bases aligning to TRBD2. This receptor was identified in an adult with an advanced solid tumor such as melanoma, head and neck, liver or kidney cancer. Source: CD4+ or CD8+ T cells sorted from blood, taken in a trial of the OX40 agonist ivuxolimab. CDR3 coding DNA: TGCGCCAGCAGACGAGCGGGGGAGGGCAATGAGCAGTTCTTC. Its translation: CASRRAGEGNEQFF.